The 7 T cell receptor beta chains in this list originate from one sample, sequenced in a study of blood T cells in healthy people across ages. Primers used in a second PCR of roughly 6 to 12 cycles were a sample-barcoded 5' primer and a J-beta primer mix. TCRdb analysed the 5' RACE reads with MiXCR anew, one entry per CDR3 protein. This sample has approximately 810,000 distinct CDR3 sequences, with around 36% found just once. The specimen sequenced was blood. The receptors were gathered from a young man in good health.

The chain couples TRBV4-2 to TRBJ2-7, with D possibly matching TRBD2 (5 bases). With the DNA end fitting TRBJ2-5 better, the J assignment may be wrong. The germline CDR1 and CDR2 sequences are LGHNA and YNFKEQ. CDR3 length: 14 residues. CDR3 in DNA: TGTGCCAGCAGCCAAGATGAGGGTTTAGGGACCCAGTACTTC. It codes for CASSQDEGLGTQYF.

This rearrangement joins TRBV5-1 to TRBJ2-3; 9 nucleotides agree with TRBD2. Trimming took 0 bases from V and 2 from J; bases not matched to a gene: 4. The length of the CDR3 is 16 residues. In germline, CDR1 is SGHRS, CDR2 YFSETQ. Here the CDR3 reads CASSLGSGGHTDTQYF. The DNA of the CDR3 is TGCGCCAGCAGCTTGGGGAGCGGGGGGCACACAGATACGCAGTATTTT.

J is TRBJ2-1 and V is TRBV28, with D unresolved. The ends were cut back, 3 bases at V and 6 bases at J, with 12 bases in the middle. Germline V gives CDR1 MDHEN, CDR2 SYDVKM. This CDR3 region has 14 residues. DNA for the CDR3: TGTGCCAGCAGTTTGAGTTGGCAGTCCAATGAGCAGTTCTTC. It specifies CASSLSWQSNEQFF.

The rearrangement links TRBV25-1 to TRBJ2-5; unclear D gene. Judging by the DNA end, TRBJ2-7 fits better; the J call may be wrong. This CDR3 region has 12 residues. Germline values: CDR1 MGHDK, CDR2 SYGVNS. The CDR3 nucleotides are TGTGCCAGCAGTGAATCCATCTCCGAGCAGTACTTC. This translates into CASSESISEQYF.

This clonotype appeared a single time. CDR3: CASSRHRELETQYF. The CDR3 DNA follows: TGTGCCAGCAGCCGTCACAGGGAGTTGGAGACCCAGTACTTC. The rearrangement links TRBV7-9 to TRBJ2-5; maybe TRBD1 (6 bases). The CDR3 spans 14 residues. Deletions cut 5 bases from V and 5 bases from J, with 15 bases between. Germline V gene sequence: CDR1 SEHNR, CDR2 FQNEAQ (reference sequence).

The V gene is TRBV12-3 or TRBV12-4, the J gene TRBJ1-1, with D possibly being TRBD1 (5 bases). The CDR3 spans 15 residues. V lost 6 bases to trimming and J lost 1 base, with 15 bases between them. The CDR3 sequence is CASRGVAISNTEAFF. CDR3 bases: TGTGCCAGCAGGGGGGTAGCGATTTCGAACACTGAAGCTTTCTTT.

The gene calls are TRBV25-1 and TRBJ2-5; maybe TRBD2 (5 bases). Germline V lookup: CDR1 MGHDK, CDR2 SYGVNS. Trimming removed 6 bases from V and 7 bases from J, with 12 bases in between. The CDR3 runs 12 residues. This chain's CDR3 is CASRNAAATQYF. The CDR3 DNA is TGTGCCAGCAGGAACGCAGCGGCGACCCAGTACTTC.